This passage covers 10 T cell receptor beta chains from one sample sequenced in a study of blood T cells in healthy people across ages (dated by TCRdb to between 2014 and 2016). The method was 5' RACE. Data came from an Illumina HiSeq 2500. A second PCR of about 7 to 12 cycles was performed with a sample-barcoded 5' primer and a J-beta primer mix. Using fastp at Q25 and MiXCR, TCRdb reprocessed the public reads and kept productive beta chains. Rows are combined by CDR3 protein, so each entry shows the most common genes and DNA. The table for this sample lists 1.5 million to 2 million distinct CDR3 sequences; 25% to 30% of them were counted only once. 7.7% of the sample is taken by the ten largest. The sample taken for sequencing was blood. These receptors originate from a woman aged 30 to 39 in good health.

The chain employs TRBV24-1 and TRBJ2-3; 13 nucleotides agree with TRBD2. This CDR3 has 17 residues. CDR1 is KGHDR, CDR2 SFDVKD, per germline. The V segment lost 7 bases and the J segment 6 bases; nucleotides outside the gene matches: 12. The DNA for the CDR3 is TGTGCCACCAGCGCCGACAGGACTAGCGGGAGTATTGATACGCAGTATTTT. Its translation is CATSADRTSGSIDTQYF.

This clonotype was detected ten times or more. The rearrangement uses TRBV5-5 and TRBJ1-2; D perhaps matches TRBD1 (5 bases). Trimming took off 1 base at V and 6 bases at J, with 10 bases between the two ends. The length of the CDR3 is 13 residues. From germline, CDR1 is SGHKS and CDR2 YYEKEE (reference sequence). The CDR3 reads CASSLFRGNGYTF. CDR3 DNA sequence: TGTGCCAGCAGCTTGTTCCGGGGGAATGGCTACACCTTC.

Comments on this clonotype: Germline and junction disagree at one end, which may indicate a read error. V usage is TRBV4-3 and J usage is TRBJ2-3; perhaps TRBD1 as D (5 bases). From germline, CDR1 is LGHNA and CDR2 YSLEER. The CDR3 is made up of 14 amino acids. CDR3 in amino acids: CAGSRTRYTDTQYF. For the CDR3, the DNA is TGCGCCGGCAGCCGGACAAGATACACAGATACGCAGTATTTT.

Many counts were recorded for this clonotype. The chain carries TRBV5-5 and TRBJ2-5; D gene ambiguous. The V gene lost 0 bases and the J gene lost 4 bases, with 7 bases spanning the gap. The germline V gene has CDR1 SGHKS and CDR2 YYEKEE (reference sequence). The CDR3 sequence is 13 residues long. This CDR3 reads CASSLGPAETQYF. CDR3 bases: TGTGCCAGCAGCTTGGGACCTGCAGAGACCCAGTACTTC.

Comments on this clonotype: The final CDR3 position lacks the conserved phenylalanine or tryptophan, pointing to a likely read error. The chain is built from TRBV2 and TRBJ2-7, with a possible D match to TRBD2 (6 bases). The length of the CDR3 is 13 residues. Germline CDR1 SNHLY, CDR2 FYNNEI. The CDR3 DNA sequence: TGCGCCAGCAGTGAGGCTAGCGTAAGCGAGCAGTACTGC. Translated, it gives CASSEASVSEQYC.

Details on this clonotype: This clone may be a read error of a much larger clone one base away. CDR3 coding DNA: TGTGCCACCAGTGAAGCGACAGATGCGGAGACCCAGTACTTC. Encoded protein: CATSEATDAETQYF. The V gene is TRBV24-1, the J gene TRBJ2-5, with D perhaps TRBD1 (5 bases). Looked up from germline, CDR1 is KGHDR and CDR2 is SFDVKD. V was shortened by 4 bases and J by 5 bases, with 13 bases between the two germline ends. This CDR3 contains 14 residues.

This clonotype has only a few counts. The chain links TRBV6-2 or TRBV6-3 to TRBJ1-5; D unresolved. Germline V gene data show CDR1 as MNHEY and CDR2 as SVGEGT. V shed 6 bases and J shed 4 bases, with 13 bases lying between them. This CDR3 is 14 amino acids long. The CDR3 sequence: CASSRVGRNQPQHF. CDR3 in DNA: TGTGCCAGCAGCCGGGTTGGCAGAAATCAGCCCCAGCATTTT.

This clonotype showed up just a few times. The CDR3 coding sequence is TGTGCCAGCAGCCAACAGGGGACCCTCCACTTT. It is translated as CASSQQGTLHF. V gene TRBV11-1 combines with J gene TRBJ1-6, with TRBD1 matching over 7 bases. Germline V CDR1 and CDR2: SGHAT, FQDESV (reference sequence). CDR3 length equals 11 residues. V shed 5 bases, J shed 14 bases, and the junction held 3 bases outside the gene matches.

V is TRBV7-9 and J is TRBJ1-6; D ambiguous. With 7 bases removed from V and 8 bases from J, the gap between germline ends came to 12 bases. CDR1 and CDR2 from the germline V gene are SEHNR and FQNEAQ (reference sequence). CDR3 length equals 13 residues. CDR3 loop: CASNPRPYSPLHF. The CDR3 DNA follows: TGTGCCAGCAACCCGCGTCCTTATTCACCCCTCCACTTT. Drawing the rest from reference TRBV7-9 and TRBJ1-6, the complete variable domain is DTGVSQNPRHKITKRGQNVTFRCDPISEHNRLYWYRQTLGQGPEFLTYFQNEAQLEKSRLLSDRFSAERPKGSFSTLEIQRTEQGDSAMYLCASNPRPYSPLHFGNGTRLTVT.

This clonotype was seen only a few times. The CDR3: CASSVTDSKNIQYF. Here the CDR3 DNA reads TGTGCCAGCAGTGTAACGGATTCCAAAAACATTCAGTACTTC. The rearrangement joins TRBV12-3 or TRBV12-4 to TRBJ2-4; D gene unclear. This CDR3 spans 14 amino acids. Between the trimmed V and J ends, which lost 5 bases and 2 bases, there was a span of 10 bases.